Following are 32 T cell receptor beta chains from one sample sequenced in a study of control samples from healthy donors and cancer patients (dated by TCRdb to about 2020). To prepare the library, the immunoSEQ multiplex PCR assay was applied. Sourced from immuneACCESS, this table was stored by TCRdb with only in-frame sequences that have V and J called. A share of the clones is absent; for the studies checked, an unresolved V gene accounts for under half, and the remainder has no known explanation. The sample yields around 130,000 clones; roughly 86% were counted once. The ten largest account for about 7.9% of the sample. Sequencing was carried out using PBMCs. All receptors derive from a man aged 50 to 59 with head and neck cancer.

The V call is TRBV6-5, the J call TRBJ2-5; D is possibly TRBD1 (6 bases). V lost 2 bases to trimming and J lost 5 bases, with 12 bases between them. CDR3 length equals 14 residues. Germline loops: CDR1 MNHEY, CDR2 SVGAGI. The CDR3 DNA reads TGTGCCAGCAGTTACCAGGGACAAGGGGAGACCCAGTACTTC. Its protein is CASSYQGQGETQYF.

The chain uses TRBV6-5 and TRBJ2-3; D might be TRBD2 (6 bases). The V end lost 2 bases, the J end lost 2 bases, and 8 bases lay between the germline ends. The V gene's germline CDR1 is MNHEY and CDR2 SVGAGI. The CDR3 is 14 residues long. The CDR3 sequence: CASSYRRDTDTQYF. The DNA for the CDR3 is TGTGCCAGCAGTTACCGGCGGGACACAGATACGCAGTATTTT.

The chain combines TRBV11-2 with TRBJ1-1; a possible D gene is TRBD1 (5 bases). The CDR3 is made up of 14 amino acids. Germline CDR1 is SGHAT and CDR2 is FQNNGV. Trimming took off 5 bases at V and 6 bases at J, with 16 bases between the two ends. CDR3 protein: CASSPYRKRAEAFF. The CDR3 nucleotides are TGTGCCAGCAGCCCATACAGGAAAAGAGCTGAAGCTTTCTTT.

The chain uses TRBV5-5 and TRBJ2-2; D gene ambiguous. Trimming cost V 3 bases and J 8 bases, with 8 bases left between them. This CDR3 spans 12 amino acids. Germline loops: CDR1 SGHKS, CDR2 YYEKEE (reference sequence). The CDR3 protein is CASSYLSGELFF. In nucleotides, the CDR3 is TGTGCCAGCAGCTACCTCTCTGGGGAGCTGTTTTTT.

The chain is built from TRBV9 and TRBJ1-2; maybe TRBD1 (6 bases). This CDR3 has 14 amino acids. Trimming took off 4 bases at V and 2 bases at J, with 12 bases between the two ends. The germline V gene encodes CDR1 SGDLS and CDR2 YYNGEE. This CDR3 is CASSYAGTNYGYTF. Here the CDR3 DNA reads TGTGCCAGCAGCTATGCCGGGACAAACTATGGCTACACCTTC.

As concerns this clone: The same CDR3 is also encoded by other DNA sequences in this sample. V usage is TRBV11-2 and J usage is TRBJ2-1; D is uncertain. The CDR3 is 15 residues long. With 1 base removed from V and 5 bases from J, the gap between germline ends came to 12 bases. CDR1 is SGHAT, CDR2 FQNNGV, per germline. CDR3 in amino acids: CASSLALQLHNEQFF. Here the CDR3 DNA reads TGTGCCAGCAGCTTAGCATTGCAGTTACACAATGAGCAGTTCTTC.

CDR3 protein: CASSRDTTYNEQFF. The DNA of the CDR3 is TGTGCCAGCAGCCGGGACACCACCTACAATGAGCAGTTCTTC. This chain uses TRBV5-4 with TRBJ2-1; tentatively, D is TRBD1 (6 bases). CDR1 and CDR2 (germline): SGHNT, YYREEE (reference sequence). The V gene lost 4 bases and the J gene lost 2 bases, with 10 bases spanning the gap. The CDR3 covers 14 residues. Filled out from reference TRBV5-4 and TRBJ2-1, the complete variable domain reads ETGVTQSPTHLIKTRGQQVTLRCSSQSGHNTVSWYQQALGQGPQFIFQYYREEENGRGNFPPRFSGLQFPNYSSELNVNALELDDSALYLCASSRDTTYNEQFFGPGTRLTVL.

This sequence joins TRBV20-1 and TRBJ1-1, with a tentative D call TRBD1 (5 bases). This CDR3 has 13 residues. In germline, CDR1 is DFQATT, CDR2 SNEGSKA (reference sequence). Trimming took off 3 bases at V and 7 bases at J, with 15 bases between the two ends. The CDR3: CSASRTGGGEAFF. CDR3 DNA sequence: TGCAGTGCTAGTCGGACGGGGGGAGGTGAAGCTTTCTTT.

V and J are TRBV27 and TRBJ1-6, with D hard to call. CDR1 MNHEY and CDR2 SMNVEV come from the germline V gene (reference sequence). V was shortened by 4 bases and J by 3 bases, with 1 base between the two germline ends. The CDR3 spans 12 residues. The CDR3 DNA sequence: TGTGCCAGCAGTTACTATAATTCACCCCTCCACTTT. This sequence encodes CASSYYNSPLHF.

In DNA form, the CDR3 reads TGTGCCAGCAGCGTAGGGACAGGTGACACTGAAGCTTTCTTT. The encoded protein is CASSVGTGDTEAFF. The V call is TRBV9, the J call TRBJ1-1, with 7 positions matching TRBD1. Germline loops: CDR1 SGDLS, CDR2 YYNGEE. The CDR3 extends over 14 amino acids. V trimming: 0 bases; J trimming: 3 bases; junction bases outside the gene matches: 2. Supplemented by reference TRBV9 and TRBJ1-1, the full variable domain reads DSGVTQTPKHLITATGQRVTLRCSPRSGDLSVYWYQQSLDQGLQFLIQYYNGEERAKGNILERFSAQQFPDLHSELNLSSLELGDSALYFCASSVGTGDTEAFFGQGTRLTVV.

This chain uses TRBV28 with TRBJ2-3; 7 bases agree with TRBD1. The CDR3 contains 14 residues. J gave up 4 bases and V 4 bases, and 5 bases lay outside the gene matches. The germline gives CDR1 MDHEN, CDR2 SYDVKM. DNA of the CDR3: TGTGCCAGCAGTTACCGACAGGGTGCAGATACGCAGTATTTT. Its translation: CASSYRQGADTQYF. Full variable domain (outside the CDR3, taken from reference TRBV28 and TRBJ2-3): DVKVTQSSRYLVKRTGEKVFLECVQDMDHENMFWYRQDPGLGLRLIYFSYDVKMKEKGDIPEGYSVSREKKERFSLILESASTNQTSMYLCASSYRQGADTQYFGPGTRLTVL.

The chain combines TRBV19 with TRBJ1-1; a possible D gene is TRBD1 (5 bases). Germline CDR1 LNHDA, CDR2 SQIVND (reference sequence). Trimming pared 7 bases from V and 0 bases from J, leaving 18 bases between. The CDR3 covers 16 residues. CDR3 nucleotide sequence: TGTGCCAGTAACATGAAATCGACAGACATGAACACTGAAGCTTTCTTT. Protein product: CASNMKSTDMNTEAFF.

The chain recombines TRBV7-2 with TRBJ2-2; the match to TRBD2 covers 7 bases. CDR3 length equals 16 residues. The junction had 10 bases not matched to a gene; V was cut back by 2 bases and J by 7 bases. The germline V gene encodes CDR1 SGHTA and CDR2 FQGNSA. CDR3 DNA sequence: TGTGCCAGCAGCTTAATCTGGCGGGACTACGACGGGGAGCTGTTTTTT. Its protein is CASSLIWRDYDGELFF. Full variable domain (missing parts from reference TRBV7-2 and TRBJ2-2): GAGVSQSPSNKVTEKGKDVELRCDPISGHTALYWYRQSLGQGLEFLIYFQGNSAPDKSGLPSDRFSAERTGGSVSTLTIQRTQQEDSAVYLCASSLIWRDYDGELFFGEGSRLTVL.

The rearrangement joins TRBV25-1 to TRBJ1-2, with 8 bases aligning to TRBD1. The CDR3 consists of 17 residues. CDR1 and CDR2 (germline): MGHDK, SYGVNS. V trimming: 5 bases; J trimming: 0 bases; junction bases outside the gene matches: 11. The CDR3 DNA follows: TGTGCCAGCAGTCTAACAGGGGGACGGTTAACTAACTATGGCTACACCTTC. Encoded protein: CASSLTGGRLTNYGYTF.

The CDR3 DNA sequence: TGTGCCAGCAGTTTAGGCAGGGTGTATGGCTACACCTTC. The encoded protein is CASSLGRVYGYTF. The chain links TRBV12-3 or TRBV12-4 to TRBJ1-2; D perhaps matches TRBD1 (5 bases). V was shortened by 1 base and J by 5 bases, with 8 bases between the two germline ends. The CDR3 contains 13 residues.

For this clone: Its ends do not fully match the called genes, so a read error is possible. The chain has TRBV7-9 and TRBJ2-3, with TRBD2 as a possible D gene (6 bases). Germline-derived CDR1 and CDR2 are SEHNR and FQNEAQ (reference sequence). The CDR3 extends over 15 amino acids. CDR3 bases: TGTGCCAGCAGTCCGACTAGTTACAGCAAAGATACGCAGTATTTT. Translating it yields CASSPTSYSKDTQYF.

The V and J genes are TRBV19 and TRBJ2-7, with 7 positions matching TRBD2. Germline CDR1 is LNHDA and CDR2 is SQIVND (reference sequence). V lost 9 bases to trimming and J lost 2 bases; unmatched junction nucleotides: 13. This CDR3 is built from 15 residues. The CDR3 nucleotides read TGTGCCAGCCAATTCTCCAGCGGGACGACCTACGAGCAGTACTTC. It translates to CASQFSSGTTYEQYF.

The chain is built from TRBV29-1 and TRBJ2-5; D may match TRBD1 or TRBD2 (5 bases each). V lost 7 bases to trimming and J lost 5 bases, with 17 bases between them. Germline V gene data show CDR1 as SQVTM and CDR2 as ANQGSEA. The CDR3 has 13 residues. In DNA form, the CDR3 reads TGCAGCGCAGTGGGGGACCCCGGGGAGACCCAGTACTTC. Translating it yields CSAVGDPGETQYF.

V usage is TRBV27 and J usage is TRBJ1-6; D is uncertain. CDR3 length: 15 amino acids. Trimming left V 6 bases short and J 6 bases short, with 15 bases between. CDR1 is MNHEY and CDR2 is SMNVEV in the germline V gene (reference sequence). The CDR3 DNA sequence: TGTGCCAGCAGCCCGGACGTGGTTGCTAATTCACCCCTCCACTTT. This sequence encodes CASSPDVVANSPLHF.

The CDR3 coding sequence is TGTGCCAGCAGCTTTGAAGTGGACAATCAGCCCCAGCATTTT. Amino acid sequence: CASSFEVDNQPQHF. V usage is TRBV7-9 and J usage is TRBJ1-5, with unresolved D. V lost 3 bases and J 3 bases, leaving 9 bases between the germline ends. CDR1 is SEHNR, CDR2 FQNEAQ, per germline (reference sequence). The CDR3 sequence is 14 residues long.

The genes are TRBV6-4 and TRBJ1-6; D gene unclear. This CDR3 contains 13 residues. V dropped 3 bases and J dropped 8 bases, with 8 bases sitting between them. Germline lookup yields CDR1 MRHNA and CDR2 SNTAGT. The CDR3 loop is CASSENIHSPLHF. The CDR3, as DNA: TGTGCCAGCAGTGAAAACATCCATTCACCCCTCCACTTT.

CDR3 DNA sequence: TGTGCCAGCAGCTACCGGGGCGCGTATGGCTACACCTTC. Residues: CASSYRGAYGYTF. The gene calls are TRBV11-2 and TRBJ1-2; D perhaps matches TRBD1 (5 bases). The CDR3 has 13 residues. CDR1 is SGHAT, CDR2 FQNNGV, per germline. Trimming cost V 4 bases and J 5 bases, with 11 bases left between them.

CDR3 sequence: CASSQQIPGSTNEKLFF. Here the CDR3 DNA reads TGCGCCAGCAGCCAACAGATACCGGGCTCAACTAATGAAAAACTGTTTTTT. The genes are TRBV4-1 and TRBJ1-4, with no clear D. The CDR3 is 17 amino acids. Trimming left V 2 bases short and J 0 bases short, with 13 bases between. CDR1 and CDR2 (germline): MGHRA, YSYEKL.

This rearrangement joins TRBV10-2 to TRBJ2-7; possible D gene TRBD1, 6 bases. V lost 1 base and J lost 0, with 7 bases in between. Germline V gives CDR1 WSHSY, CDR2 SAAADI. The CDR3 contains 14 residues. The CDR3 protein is CASSEYRDSYEQYF. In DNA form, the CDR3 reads TGCGCCAGCAGTGAGTACAGGGACTCCTACGAGCAGTACTTC.

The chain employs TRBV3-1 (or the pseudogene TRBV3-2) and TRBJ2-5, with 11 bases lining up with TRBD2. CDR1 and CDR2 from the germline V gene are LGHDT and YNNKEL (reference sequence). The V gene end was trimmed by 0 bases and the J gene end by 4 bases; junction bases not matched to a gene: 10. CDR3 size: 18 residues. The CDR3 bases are TGTGCCAGCAGCCAAGACCCACGACTAGCGGGGATGGGAGAGACCCAGTACTTC. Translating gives CASSQDPRLAGMGETQYF.

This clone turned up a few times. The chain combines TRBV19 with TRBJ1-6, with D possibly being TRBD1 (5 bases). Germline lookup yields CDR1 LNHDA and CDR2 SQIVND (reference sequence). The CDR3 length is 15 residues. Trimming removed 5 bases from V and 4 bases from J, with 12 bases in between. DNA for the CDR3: TGTGCCAGTAGTCGGACCAGGACATATAATTCACCCCTCCACTTT. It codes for CASSRTRTYNSPLHF. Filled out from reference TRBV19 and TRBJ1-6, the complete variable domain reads DGGITQSPKYLFRKEGQNVTLSCEQNLNHDAMYWYRQDPGQGLRLIYYSQIVNDFQKGDIAEGYSVSREKKESFPLTVTSAQKNPTAFYLCASSRTRTYNSPLHFGNGTRLTVT.

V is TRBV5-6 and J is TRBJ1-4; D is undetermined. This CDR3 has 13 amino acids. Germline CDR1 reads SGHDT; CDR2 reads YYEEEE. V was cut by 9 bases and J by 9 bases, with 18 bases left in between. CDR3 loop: CATTRWQWQKLFF. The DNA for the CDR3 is TGTGCCACTACCAGGTGGCAGTGGCAAAAACTGTTTTTT. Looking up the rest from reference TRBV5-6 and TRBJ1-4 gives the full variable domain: DAGVTQSPTHLIKTRGQQVTLRCSPKSGHDTVSWYQQALGQGPQFIFQYYEEEERQRGNFPDRFSGHQFPNYSSELNVNALLLGDSALYLCATTRWQWQKLFFGSGTQLSVL.

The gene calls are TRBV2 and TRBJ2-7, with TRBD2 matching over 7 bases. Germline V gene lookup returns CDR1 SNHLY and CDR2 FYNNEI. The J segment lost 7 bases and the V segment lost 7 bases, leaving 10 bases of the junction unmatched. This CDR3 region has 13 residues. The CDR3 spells CASMRAGAREQYF. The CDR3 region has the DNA TGTGCCAGCATGAGGGCGGGAGCCAGGGAGCAGTACTTC.

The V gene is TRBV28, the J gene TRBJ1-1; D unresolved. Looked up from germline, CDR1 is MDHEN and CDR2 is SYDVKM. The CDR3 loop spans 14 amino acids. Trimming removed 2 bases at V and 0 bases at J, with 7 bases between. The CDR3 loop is CASSLSQVNTEAFF. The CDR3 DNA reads TGTGCCAGCAGTTTAAGCCAGGTGAACACTGAAGCTTTCTTT.

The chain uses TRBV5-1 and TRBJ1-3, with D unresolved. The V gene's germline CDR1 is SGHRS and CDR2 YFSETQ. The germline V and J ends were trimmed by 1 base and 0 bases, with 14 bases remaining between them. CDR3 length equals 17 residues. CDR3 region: CASSLSITERSGNTIYF. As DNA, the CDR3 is TGCGCCAGCAGCTTGTCGATCACAGAGCGCTCTGGAAACACCATATATTTT.

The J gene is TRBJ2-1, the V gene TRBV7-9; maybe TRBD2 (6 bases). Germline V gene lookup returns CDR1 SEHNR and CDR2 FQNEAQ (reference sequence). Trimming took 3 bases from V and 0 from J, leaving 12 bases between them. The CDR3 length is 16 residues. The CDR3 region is CASSFSGTLSYNEQFF. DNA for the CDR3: TGTGCCAGCAGCTTCTCAGGGACTCTCTCCTACAATGAGCAGTTCTTC.

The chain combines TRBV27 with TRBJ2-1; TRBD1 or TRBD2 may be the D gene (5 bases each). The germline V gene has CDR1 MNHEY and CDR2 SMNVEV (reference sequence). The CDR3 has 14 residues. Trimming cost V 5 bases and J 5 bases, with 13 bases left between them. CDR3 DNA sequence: TGTGCCAGCAGTCTTATTTGGGGACACAATGAGCAGTTCTTC. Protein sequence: CASSLIWGHNEQFF.